The TCR beta chain under discussion was sequenced for a study of blood T cell repertoires in COVID-19. Trimming shortened V by 1 base and J by 10 bases, and 9 bases separated the two germline ends. The CDR3 totals 13 residues. Germline assignment: CDR1 SGHRS and CDR2 YFSETQ. This table comes from immunoSEQ multiplex PCR, and its TCRdb copy is limited to in-frame clones, with some not included. The table lists roughly 250,000 clones, about nine tenths of them singletons. This clone was found once. The sequence came from a man in his 60s who had recovered from COVID-19. This sequence joins TRBV5-1 and TRBJ1-6; the D is unclear. The material sequenced was peripheral blood. This CDR3 reads CASSLFGESPLHF. The CDR3 region has the DNA TGCGCCAGCAGCTTGTTTGGGGAGTCACCCCTCCACTTT.